This T cell receptor (beta chain) was profiled in a study of control samples from healthy donors and cancer patients. Method: immunoSEQ multiplex PCR; TCRdb's copy keeps in-frame clones and lacks some. Seen here are 90,000 to 110,000 clones, roughly nine tenths observed once, and the top ten hold roughly 4%. The CDR3 is 20 residues long. CDR1 is SGHVS and CDR2 is FQNEAQ in the germline V gene. The ends lost 5 bases at V and 2 bases at J; junction bases unmatched: 22. The chain employs TRBV7-8 and TRBJ2-5; 8 nucleotides line up with TRBD1. Material: blood. The TCR sequence derives from a human donor in good health. The donor label of this sample is uncertain. The CDR3 loop is CASSGPVQGVIEDRQETQYF. The CDR3 DNA reads TGTGCCAGCAGCGGTCCGGTACAGGGGGTAATCGAGGATCGGCAAGAGACCCAGTACTTC.